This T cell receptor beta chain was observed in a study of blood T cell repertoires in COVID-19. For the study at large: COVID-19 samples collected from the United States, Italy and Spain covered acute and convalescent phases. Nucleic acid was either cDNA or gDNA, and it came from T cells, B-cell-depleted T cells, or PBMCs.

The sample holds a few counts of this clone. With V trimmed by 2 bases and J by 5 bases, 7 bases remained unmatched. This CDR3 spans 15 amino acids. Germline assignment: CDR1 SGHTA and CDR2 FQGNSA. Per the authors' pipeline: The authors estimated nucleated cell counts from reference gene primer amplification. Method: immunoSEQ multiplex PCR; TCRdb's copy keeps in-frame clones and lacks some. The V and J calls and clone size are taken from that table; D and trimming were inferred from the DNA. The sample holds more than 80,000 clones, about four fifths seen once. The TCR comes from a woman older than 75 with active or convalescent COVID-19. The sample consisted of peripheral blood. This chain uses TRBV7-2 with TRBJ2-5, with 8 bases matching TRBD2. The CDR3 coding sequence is TGTGCCAGCAGCTTATTCGGGGGGGGTTGGGAGACCCAGTACTTC. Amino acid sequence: CASSLFGGGWETQYF.